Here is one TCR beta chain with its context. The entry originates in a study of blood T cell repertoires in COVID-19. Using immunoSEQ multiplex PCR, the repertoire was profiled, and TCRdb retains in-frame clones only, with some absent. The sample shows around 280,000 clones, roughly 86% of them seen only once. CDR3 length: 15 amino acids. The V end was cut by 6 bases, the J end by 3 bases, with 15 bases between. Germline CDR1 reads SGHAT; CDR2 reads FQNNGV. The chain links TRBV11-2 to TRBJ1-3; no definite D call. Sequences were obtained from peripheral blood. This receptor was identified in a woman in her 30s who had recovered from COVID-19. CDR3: CASRSSRFGGNTIYF. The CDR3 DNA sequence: TGTGCCAGCAGATCGTCGAGGTTCGGTGGAAACACCATATATTTT. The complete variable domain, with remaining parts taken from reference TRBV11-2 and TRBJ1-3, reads EAGVAQSPRYKIIEKRQSVAFWCNPISGHATLYWYQQILGQGPKLLIQFQNNGVVDDSQLPKDRFSAERLKGVDSTLKIQPAKLEDSAVYLCASRSSRFGGNTIYFGEGSWLTVV.